These 2 T cell receptor beta chains share one sample of origin, sequenced in a study of blood T cells in healthy people across ages. Primers used in a second PCR of roughly 6 to 11 cycles were a sample-barcoded 5' primer and a J-beta primer mix. TCRdb re-derived calls from the 5' RACE reads in MiXCR, one entry per CDR3 protein. The sample holds about 640,000 distinct CDR3 sequences, approximately 30% seen once. Sample: blood. These receptors all come from an elderly woman in good health.

In its sample, this clonotype was seen many times. V gene TRBV20-1 combines with J gene TRBJ1-5; D is undetermined. The CDR3 runs 13 residues. CDR1 and CDR2 (germline): DFQATT, SNEGSKA (reference sequence). V gave up 3 bases and J gave up 6 bases, with 12 bases separating them. The CDR3 DNA reads as TGCAGTGCTAGCTTAGGGCGAGGTCAGCCCCAGCATTTT. Protein sequence: CSASLGRGQPQHF.

This clonotype was found a few times. V gene TRBV20-1 combines with J gene TRBJ1-4; D is possibly TRBD1 (6 bases). CDR1 and CDR2 from the germline V gene are DFQATT and SNEGSKA (reference sequence). There are 14 residues in the CDR3. The germline V and J ends were trimmed by 0 bases and 7 bases, with 12 bases remaining between them. The CDR3 loop is CSARDPGGLEKLFF. CDR3 sequence (DNA): TGCAGTGCTAGAGATCCGGGGGGCCTTGAAAAACTGTTTTTT.